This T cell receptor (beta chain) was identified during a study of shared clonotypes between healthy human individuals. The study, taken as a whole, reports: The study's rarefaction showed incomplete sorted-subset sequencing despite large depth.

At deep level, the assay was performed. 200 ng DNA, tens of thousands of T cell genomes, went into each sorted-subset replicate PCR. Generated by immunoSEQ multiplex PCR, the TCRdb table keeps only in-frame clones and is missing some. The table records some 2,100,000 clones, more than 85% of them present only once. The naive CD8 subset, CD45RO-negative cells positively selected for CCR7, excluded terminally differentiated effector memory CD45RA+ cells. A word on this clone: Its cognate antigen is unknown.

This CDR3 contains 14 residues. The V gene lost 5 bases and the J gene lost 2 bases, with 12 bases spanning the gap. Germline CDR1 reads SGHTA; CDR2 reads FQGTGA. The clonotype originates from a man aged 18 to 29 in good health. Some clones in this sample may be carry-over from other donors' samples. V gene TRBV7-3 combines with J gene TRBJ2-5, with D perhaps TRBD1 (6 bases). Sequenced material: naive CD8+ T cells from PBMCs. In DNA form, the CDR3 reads TGTGCCAGCAGCACTGGGGGCTATCAAGAGACCCAGTACTTC. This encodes CASSTGGYQETQYF. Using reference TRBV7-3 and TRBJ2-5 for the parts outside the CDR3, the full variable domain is GAGVSQTPSNKVTEKGKYVELRCDPISGHTALYWYRQSLGQGPEFLIYFQGTGAADDSGLPNDRFFAVRPEGSVSTLKIQRTERGDSAVYLCASSTGGYQETQYFGPGTRLLVL.